A single sample gave rise to the 28 T cell receptor beta chains below, sequenced in a study of prognosis after radiotherapy for stage I lung cancer. Two-round multiplex PCR on genomic DNA was the method by which TCR beta CDR3 was amplified. The first round of PCR was done with primers that matched each TRBV and TRBJ gene. TCRdb re-derived calls from the multiplex PCR reads in MiXCR, one entry per CDR3 protein. Here the sample spans tens of thousands of distinct CDR3 sequences, roughly 52% being singletons. The sequencing here drew on PBMCs, taken before or after stereotactic body radiation therapy (not recorded which). The receptors stem from a donor aged 50 or older with non-small cell lung cancer.

This chain links TRBV9 with TRBJ1-5; tentative D call: TRBD1 (5 bases). This CDR3 comprises 15 residues. The germline V and J ends were trimmed by 0 bases and 6 bases, with 13 bases remaining between them. Germline values: CDR1 SGDLS, CDR2 YYNGEE. The CDR3 bases are TGTGCCAGCAGCGTAGAAGGGGTCAGCTGTCAGCCCCAGCATTTT. Its protein is CASSVEGVSCQPQHF.

A word on this clonotype: Sequence at one end of the junction differs from germline and may be a read error. This chain uses TRBV19 with TRBJ2-3; 11 nucleotides agree with TRBD2. Germline CDR1 is LNHDA and CDR2 is SQIVND (reference sequence). The CDR3 has 17 residues. CDR3 residues: CASRGALAGDGSDTQYF. In DNA form, the CDR3 reads TGTGCCAGTAGGGGGGCACTAGCGGGAGACGGGTCAGATACACAGTATTTT.

This chain uses TRBV6-1 with TRBJ1-2; D call uncertain. V dropped 6 bases and J dropped 2 bases, with 10 bases sitting between them. Germline loops: CDR1 MNHNS, CDR2 SASEGT. The CDR3 length is 13 residues. The CDR3 DNA reads as TGTGCCAGCAGCCCGACAAGGAACTATGGCTACACCTTC. Translation: CASSPTRNYGYTF.

Notes on this clonotype: This clone may be a read error of a much larger clone one base away. This chain connects TRBV11-1 to TRBJ1-1; D is possibly TRBD1 (5 bases). The V end lost 3 bases, the J end lost 4 bases, and 9 bases lay between the germline ends. Germline V gene sequence: CDR1 SGHAT, CDR2 FQDESV (reference sequence). The CDR3 is made up of 13 amino acids. The CDR3 DNA reads as TGTGCCAGCAGCTTGGACGGGGGCACTGAAGCTTTCTTT. Translating it yields CASSLDGGTEAFF.

This clonotype was picked up one time. This chain joins TRBV6-1 and TRBJ2-3; D possibly matches TRBD1 or TRBD2 (6 bases each). The CDR3 covers 14 residues. The germline CDR1 and CDR2 sequences are MNHNS and SASEGT. Trimming took off 9 bases at V and 2 bases at J, with 15 bases between the two ends. The CDR3 loop reads CASQDRTITDTQYF. In nucleotides, the CDR3 is TGTGCCAGTCAAGACAGGACTATCACAGATACGCAGTATTTT.

This clonotype was counted many times. The V and J genes are TRBV6-1 and TRBJ2-7; a weak D match, TRBD1 (5 bases). The CDR3 has 13 amino acids. The V end lost 6 bases, the J end lost 3 bases, and 12 bases lay between the germline ends. Germline V lookup: CDR1 MNHNS, CDR2 SASEGT. The CDR3 reads CASRNRQRYEQYF. CDR3 sequence (DNA): TGTGCCAGCAGGAACAGACAGCGCTACGAGCAGTACTTC.

This clonotype has ten or more counts. The chain recombines TRBV7-6 with TRBJ2-3; D perhaps matches TRBD1 (5 bases). The CDR3 length is 18 residues. Germline-derived CDR1 and CDR2 are SGHVS and FNYEAQ. V was shortened by 1 base and J by 4 bases, with 21 bases between the two germline ends. This CDR3 is CASSLVSWGVPVSDTQYF. The CDR3 nucleotides are TGTGCCAGCAGCTTAGTTTCCTGGGGCGTCCCGGTTTCAGATACGCAGTATTTT.

Turning to this clonotype: A much larger clone lies a single base off, so this may be a read error. The V call is TRBV28, the J call TRBJ2-4, with D tentatively TRBD1 (5 bases). In germline, CDR1 is MDHEN, CDR2 SYDVKM. Trimming took 5 bases from V and 0 from J, leaving 11 bases between them. The CDR3 sequence is 15 residues long. This CDR3 is CASSPKGAAKNIQYF. CDR3 in DNA: TGTGCCAGCAGTCCCAAAGGGGCAGCCAAAAACATTCAGTACTTC.

V and J are TRBV2 and TRBJ1-3, with D tentatively TRBD1 (6 bases). V gave up 8 bases and J gave up 2 bases, with 16 bases separating them. Germline V gene lookup returns CDR1 SNHLY and CDR2 FYNNEI. This CDR3 comprises 15 residues. CDR3 in DNA: TGTGCCAGCGGGGGCAACAGGGCGGCTGGAAACACCATATATTTT. Translated: CASGGNRAAGNTIYF.

The chain uses TRBV5-8 and TRBJ2-7, with a weak D call TRBD2 (6 bases). V lost 8 bases, J lost 3 bases, and 21 bases lay in between. The germline CDR1 and CDR2 sequences are SGHTS and YDEGEE. This CDR3 is built from 15 residues. The CDR3 sequence is CASSPTSWNFYEQYF. The CDR3 region has the DNA TGTGCCAGTAGCCCTACTAGCTGGAACTTCTACGAGCAGTACTTC.

This clonotype was picked up many times. The chain has TRBV19 and TRBJ2-6, with TRBD1 identical over 9 bases. Trimming at V came to 8 bases and at J to 2 bases, leaving 7 bases not matched to a gene. The CDR3 covers 16 residues. CDR1 LNHDA and CDR2 SQIVND come from the germline V gene (reference sequence). This chain's CDR3 is CASERTGVAGANVLTF. CDR3 coding DNA: TGTGCCAGTGAGAGGACAGGGGTGGCTGGGGCCAACGTCCTGACTTTC.

This clonotype was recorded many times. V gene TRBV20-1 combines with J gene TRBJ2-5; D may be TRBD2 (6 bases). Trimming cost V 1 base and J 2 bases, with 23 bases left between them. The CDR3 has 18 residues. Germline V lookup: CDR1 DFQATT, CDR2 SNEGSKA (reference sequence). DNA of the CDR3: TGCAGTGCTAGAGTCGGAGGGTTGGAAGCTTCCTTTCAAGAGACCCAGTACTTC. Translated, it gives CSARVGGLEASFQETQYF.

V is TRBV18 and J is TRBJ1-1, with D unclear. The CDR3 spans 13 residues. V was cut by 4 bases and J by 1 base, with 7 bases left in between. CDR1 and CDR2 (germline): KGHSH, LQKENI. This chain's CDR3 is CASSQVTNTEAFF. CDR3 in DNA: TGTGCCAGCTCACAGGTCACGAACACTGAAGCTTTCTTT.

This clonotype occurred many times. V usage is TRBV5-1 and J usage is TRBJ2-1; D might be TRBD2 (5 bases). The CDR3 runs 15 residues. Looked up from germline, CDR1 is SGHRS and CDR2 is YFSETQ. V dropped 3 bases and J dropped 0 bases, with 10 bases sitting between them. The CDR3 nucleotides are TGCGCCAGCAGCTATGGCGGGTACTCCTACAATGAGCAGTTCTTC. Translation gives CASSYGGYSYNEQFF. Combining the CDR3 with reference TRBV5-1 and TRBJ2-1 gives the whole variable domain KAGVTQTPRYLIKTRGQQVTLSCSPISGHRSVSWYQQTPGQGLQFLFEYFSETQRNKGNFPGRFSGRQFSNSRSEMNVSTLELGDSALYLCASSYGGYSYNEQFFGPGTRLTVL.

The table lists this clonotype with a count of one. At one of its ends the junction is not consistent with the germline gene, which may arise from a read error. The V and J genes are TRBV7-3 and TRBJ2-7; no firm D call. This CDR3 has 12 amino acids. Germline loops: CDR1 SGHTA, CDR2 FQGTGA. CDR3 residues: CASRPWCHDQYF. DNA for the CDR3: TGTGCCAGCAGACCCTGGTGTCACGATCAGTACTTC.

Many counts were recorded for this clonotype. An end of the junction does not agree with germline; a read error may underlie this. The chain employs TRBV27 and TRBJ2-7; D may be TRBD2 (5 bases). Germline V CDR1 and CDR2: MNHEY, SMNVEV (reference sequence). The CDR3 extends over 8 amino acids. Here the CDR3 reads CASRFGNF. CDR3 DNA sequence: TGTGCCAGCAGGTTCGGGAACTTC.

Regarding this clonotype: A read error is the likely source, as a far larger clone sits one nucleotide away. The rearrangement links TRBV6-4 to TRBJ1-1; D is possibly TRBD1 (5 bases). Per germline, CDR1 MRHNA and CDR2 SNTAGT. Trimming removed 8 bases from V and 1 base from J, with 17 bases in between. This CDR3 spans 15 amino acids. CDR3: CASEKGRVTNTEAFF. CDR3 bases: TGTGCCAGCGAGAAGGGGCGCGTAACGAACACTGAAGCTTTCTTT.

CDR3 amino acids: CASSKTSGLGEKLFF. CDR3 DNA: TGTGCCAGCAGCAAGACTTCCGGGCTTGGGGAAAAACTGTTTTTT. The chain links TRBV7-8 to TRBJ1-4, with D unresolved. Germline assignment: CDR1 SGHVS and CDR2 FQNEAQ. Trimming shortened V by 5 bases and J by 8 bases, and 18 bases separated the two germline ends. The CDR3 sequence is 15 residues long.

As to this clonotype: The junction departs from germline at one end; a sequencing error may be responsible. V gene TRBV6-5 combines with J gene TRBJ2-7; TRBD2 aligns across 7 bases. The CDR3 is made up of 15 amino acids. Germline CDR1 reads MNHEY; CDR2 reads SVGAGI. CDR3: CASIYSGAGSYEQYF. As DNA, the CDR3 is TGTGCCAGCATTTACTCCGGAGCGGGATCCTACGAGCAGTACTTC.

This sequence joins TRBV9 and TRBJ2-3; tentatively, D is TRBD1 or TRBD2 (5 bases each). The V gene's germline CDR1 is SGDLS and CDR2 YYNGEE. CDR3 size: 16 residues. V was pared by 4 bases and J by 2 bases, with 17 bases between. CDR3 DNA: TGTGCCAGCAGCCCCGGGGCCAGCGTCTACACAGATACGCAGTATTTT. Translated, it gives CASSPGASVYTDTQYF.

This clonotype was picked up many times. The chain joins TRBV19 to TRBJ2-1; 9 bases are shared with TRBD1. This CDR3 has 15 amino acids. CDR1 and CDR2 from the germline V gene are LNHDA and SQIVND (reference sequence). Unmatched junction bases numbered 5, after V lost 5 bases and J lost 3 bases. The CDR3 coding sequence is TGTGCCAGTAGTTCAATGACAGGGGGCTACAATGAGCAGTTCTTC. This translates into CASSSMTGGYNEQFF.

This clonotype was picked up many times. This sequence joins TRBV5-1 and TRBJ2-3, with 8 bases lining up with TRBD2. Germline CDR1 SGHRS, CDR2 YFSETQ. J lost 1 base, V lost 5 bases, and 0 bases had no gene match. This CDR3 comprises 13 residues. CDR3 nucleotides: TGCGCCAGCAGGACTAGCGGCACAGATACGCAGTATTTT. Translating gives CASRTSGTDTQYF.

This clonotype was counted ten times or more. This could be a read error, since a much larger clone is one nucleotide away. The chain combines TRBV6-1 with TRBJ1-2; no clear D gene. V lost 0 bases and J lost 2, with 4 bases in between. The CDR3 loop spans 13 amino acids. Germline-derived CDR1 and CDR2 are MNHNS and SASEGT. The CDR3 region is CASSEAWNYGYTF. As DNA, the CDR3 is TGTGCCAGCAGTGAAGCGTGGAACTATGGCTACACCTTC.

V and J are TRBV28 and TRBJ1-2; D is unclear. Between the trimmed V and J ends, which lost 2 bases and 6 bases, there was a span of 7 bases. The CDR3 covers 12 residues. CDR1 is MDHEN and CDR2 is SYDVKM in the germline V gene. CDR3 sequence (DNA): TGTGCCAGCAGTTTAGACACCGATGGCTACACCTTC. This codes for CASSLDTDGYTF.

Note on this clonotype: This may come from a read error, since a much larger clone is one base off. V gene TRBV7-2 combines with J gene TRBJ1-4; tentative D call: TRBD1 (6 bases). There are 15 residues in the CDR3. V dropped 1 base and J dropped 7 bases, with 13 bases sitting between them. Germline CDR1 reads SGHTA; CDR2 reads FQGNSA. The CDR3 DNA follows: TGTGCCAGCAGCTTAGTTCAGGGGTCTGCTGAAAAACTGTTTTTT. Its protein is CASSLVQGSAEKLFF.

This clonotype was observed at least ten times. CDR3 DNA: TGCAGTGCTGAAATCGACAGAAGCTCCTACAATGAGCAGTTCTTC. Protein product: CSAEIDRSSYNEQFF. The V and J genes are TRBV20-1 and TRBJ2-1; tentative D call: TRBD1 (5 bases). The germline V and J ends were trimmed by 5 bases and 0 bases, with 14 bases remaining between them. The CDR3 spans 15 residues. Germline lookup yields CDR1 DFQATT and CDR2 SNEGSKA (reference sequence).

This clonotype has a count of ten or more. This chain connects TRBV6-5 to TRBJ1-1, with 9 nucleotides matching TRBD1. The CDR3 is 14 amino acids. Germline CDR1 and CDR2: MNHEY and SVGAGI. With 4 bases clipped from V and 5 bases from J, the junction kept 5 bases outside the gene matches. CDR3 region: CASSFVQGATEAFF. The CDR3 DNA reads as TGTGCCAGCAGTTTCGTACAGGGGGCGACTGAAGCTTTCTTT.

With regard to this clonotype: This sequence is one base from a far larger clone and is likely a read error. This rearrangement joins TRBV6-8 to TRBJ2-1, with D perhaps TRBD1 (6 bases). Trimming took off 7 bases at V and 4 bases at J, with 17 bases between the two ends. The germline V gene has CDR1 MNHGY and CDR2 SAAAGT. CDR3 length equals 15 residues. The CDR3 bases are TGTGCCAGCAATCCTAGCAGGGGACCATACAATGAGCAGTTCTTC. It specifies CASNPSRGPYNEQFF.